This TCR beta chain was identified during a study of cytomegalovirus exposure and HLA in healthy donors. Study-level findings and limits: HLA alleles were associated with 15,000 to 20,000 TCR beta sequences in a later analysis at 0.05 false discovery rate. A further, later analysis showed that HLA-associated TCR beta chains (compared with equally common others) were more clonally expanded. Immune exposure data for these donors was limited to CMV serostatus. With DRB1 most and HLA-C fewest, TCR association rates differed between HLA loci in a later analysis.

The V gene's germline CDR1 is LNHDA and CDR2 SQIVND (reference sequence). Losses at the gene ends were 5 bases for V and 7 bases for J; bases not matched to a gene: 8. The CDR3 runs 14 residues. The PCR used 60 Vbeta and 13 Jbeta primers. Assay used: immunoSEQ multiplex PCR; TCRdb lists only in-frame clones, some missing. The sample lists tens of thousands of clones; approximately 80% were seen once. Comments on this clone: Its antigen is as yet unknown.

The sequenced sample was PBMCs. The rearrangement uses TRBV19 and TRBJ2-1; 7 bases are shared with TRBD1. The sequence was obtained from a woman aged 30 to 39 in good health and CMV-seronegative. The CDR3 protein is CASSPRQGPNEQFF. CDR3 DNA: TGTGCCAGTAGTCCGAGACAGGGACCGAATGAGCAGTTCTTC.